This T cell receptor (beta chain) is from a study of OX40 agonist ivuxolimab in advanced cancers. Study-wide results and caveats: Mean expanded clone counts were higher in CD8+ than CD4+ T cells.

On this clone itself: Its specificity is not known.

Produced via immunoSEQ multiplex PCR; TCRdb's table is partial and in-frame only. Of over 9,000 clones listed, about 81% are singletons. This CDR3 region has 14 residues. CDR1 and CDR2 from the germline V gene are SGDLS and YYNGEE. Trimming removed 0 bases at V and 3 bases at J, with 9 bases between. The source was CD4+ or CD8+ T cells sorted from blood, collected in a trial of the OX40 agonist ivuxolimab. This receptor was identified in an adult with an advanced solid tumor such as melanoma, head and neck, liver or kidney cancer. This chain joins TRBV9 and TRBJ1-1, with D maybe TRBD1 (5 bases). The CDR3 spells CASSVVAGDTEAFF. As DNA, the CDR3 is TGTGCCAGCAGCGTAGTTGCGGGGGACACTGAAGCTTTCTTT.